This TCR beta chain was identified in a study of T-cell reconstitution after alpha-beta-depleted transplantation in children (dated by TCRdb to about 2016). Background on the whole study: Using TCR repertoire profiling, the study followed T-cell immune reconstitution in a quantitative way in children after TCRalphabeta/CD19-depleted allogeneic hematopoietic cell transplantation. The investigation overall reported the following: In some patients, the high TCRbeta diversity seen at day 60 was put down to recipient T cells and intrathymic progenitors that had survived conditioning. Hyperexpanded clone frequencies declined over subsequent months; after one year, T-cell counts and TCRbeta diversity were mostly attributed to newly produced T cells. The apparently early alphabetaT-cell count recovery about two months after transplant was reportedly dependent on only several hundred rapidly expanded clones derived from non-depleted graft cells.

Taken with the paper, the label for treatment or condition translates to: allogeneic hematopoietic cell transplantation with graft depleted of TCRalphabeta T cells and CD19 B cells. The children who served as transplant recipients had been given grafts of TCRalphabeta/CD19-depleted allogeneic hematopoietic cells. In this sample, this clonotype turned up many times. No antigen is known for it. No base quality values were provided; no much bigger clone lies one nucleotide off. CDR1 and CDR2 were assigned from the germline V gene as MDHEN and SYDVKM. The CDR3, from cysteine to phenylalanine, totals 15 residues. Only CDR3 DNA remains: 45 bases, in frame from the first base. The V end loses 2 bases and the J end loses 4 bases, and a stretch of 15 bases separates them. Library prep was done by PCR. TCRdb names Illumina HiSeq 2500 as the instrument used. Molecular barcoding was employed in the preparation of TCR libraries, with unique molecular identifiers being used to normalize TCRbeta repertoire quantification. Starting from the raw public reads, TCRdb applied fastp trimming at Q25, assembled clones with MiXCR and retained in-frame beta chains. Rows matching on CDR3 protein sequence are summarized as one entry with the most common DNA and genes. This sample comprises almost 500,000 distinct CDR3 sequences, roughly a tenth of them detected only once. The ten largest clonotypes hold approximately 2% of the sample.

The clonotype was recovered from a child aged 2 to 10 with inherited bone marrow failure, due to receive a stem cell transplant. The material was PBMCs, obtained before TCRalphabeta/CD19-depleted stem cell transplant. The chain links TRBV28 with TRBJ2-7, with a weak D call of TRBD2 (5 bases match). The CDR3 is CASSLVGELGYEQYF. The bases read TGTGCCAGCAGTTTAGTCGGGGAGCTGGGATACGAGCAGTACTTC.